This TCR beta chain was recorded in a study of T cell responses to AZD1222 COVID-19 vaccine. Clones were read by immunoSEQ multiplex PCR, and TCRdb kept only the in-frame ones, dropping some. Of 110,000 to 150,000 clones in the sample, just over 90% were seen once. The CDR3 totals 14 residues. Germline CDR1 SEHNR, CDR2 FQNEAQ (reference sequence). V was pared by 2 bases and J by 2 bases, with 7 bases between. This sequence originates from an adult who received the AZD1222 COVID-19 vaccine. The specimen was peripheral blood, collected 28 days after the second AZD1222 dose. The chain has TRBV7-9 and TRBJ2-4; D not resolved. Here the CDR3 reads CASSLSISKNIQYF. The CDR3 DNA is TGTGCCAGCAGCTTAAGTATATCCAAAAACATTCAGTACTTC.